This T cell receptor beta chain is from a study of metastatic and nonmetastatic thyroid tumors. Whole-study context: Repertoires from malignant and benign thyroid patients were compared across blood and tumor or nodule tissue.

This clone was observed many times. What it binds is unknown. Per the study methods: A classifier for distant metastasis in papillary thyroid cancer was constructed using CDR3 differences observed across clinicopathological groups. TCRdb re-analyzed the PCR reads using MiXCR. These V and J calls derive from TCRdb rather than the authors' analysis. The sample lists around 32,000 clones, roughly 7.1% occurring once. Prior to thyroid surgery, none of the patients had received any treatment. Study-wide points: It was reported that TCR beta diversity was significantly higher in malignant thyroid tumors than benign nodules, in blood and tumor.

The CDR3 has 11 amino acids. V lost 3 bases to trimming and J lost 3 bases, with 0 bases between them. In germline, CDR1 is SGHTA, CDR2 FQGNSA. Sequenced: blood. This TCR was sampled from a female donor with papillary thyroid cancer or a benign thyroid nodule (not recorded which). Some clones in this sample may be carry-over from other donors' samples. This chain uses TRBV7-2 with TRBJ2-1; D uncertain. This CDR3 reads CASSFYNEQFF. The CDR3 nucleotides read TGTGCCAGCAGCTTCTACAATGAGCAGTTCTTC.